In its sample, the clone carrying this TCR beta chain was seen a few times. The data stem from a study of blood T cell repertoires in COVID-19. From germline, CDR1 is MNHEY and CDR2 SVGAGI. J was trimmed by 10 bases and V by 6 bases; bases with no gene match: 6. This CDR3 has 13 amino acids. Assay: immunoSEQ multiplex PCR; the TCRdb copy retains only in-frame clones and omits some. Of 97,000 or so clones detected, approximately 86% appear once; the ten largest clones hold approximately 5.4%. The origin of this receptor is a woman between 45 and 65 years old with COVID-19, enrolled during active disease. Source material: peripheral blood. The chain couples TRBV6-5 to TRBJ1-6; TRBD1 matches at 7 bases. The DNA of the CDR3 is TGTGCCAGCAGGGGGCAGGGGGAATCACCCCTCCACTTT. Encoded protein: CASRGQGESPLHF.